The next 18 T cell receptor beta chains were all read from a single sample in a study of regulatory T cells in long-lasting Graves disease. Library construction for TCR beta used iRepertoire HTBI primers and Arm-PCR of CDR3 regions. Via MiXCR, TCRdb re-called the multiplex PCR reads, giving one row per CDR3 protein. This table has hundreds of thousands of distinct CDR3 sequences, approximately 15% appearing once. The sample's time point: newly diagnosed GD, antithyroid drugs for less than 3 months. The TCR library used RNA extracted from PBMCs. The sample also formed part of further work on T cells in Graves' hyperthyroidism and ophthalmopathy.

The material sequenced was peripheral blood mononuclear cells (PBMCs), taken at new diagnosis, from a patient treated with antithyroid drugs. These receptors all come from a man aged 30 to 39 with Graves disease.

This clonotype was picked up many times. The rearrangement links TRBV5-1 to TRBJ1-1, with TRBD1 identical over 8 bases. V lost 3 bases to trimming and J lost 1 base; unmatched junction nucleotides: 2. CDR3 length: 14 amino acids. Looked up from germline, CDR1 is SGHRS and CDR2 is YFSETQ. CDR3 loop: CASSSTGANTEAFF. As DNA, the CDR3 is TGCGCCAGCAGCTCGACAGGGGCGAACACTGAAGCTTTCTTT.

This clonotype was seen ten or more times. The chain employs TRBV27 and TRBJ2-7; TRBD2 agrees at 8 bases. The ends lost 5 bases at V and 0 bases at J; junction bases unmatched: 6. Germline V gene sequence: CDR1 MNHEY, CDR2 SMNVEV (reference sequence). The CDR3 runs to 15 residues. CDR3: CASSPQRESSYEQYF. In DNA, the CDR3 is TGTGCCAGCAGTCCCCAGCGGGAGTCCTCCTACGAGCAGTACTTC.

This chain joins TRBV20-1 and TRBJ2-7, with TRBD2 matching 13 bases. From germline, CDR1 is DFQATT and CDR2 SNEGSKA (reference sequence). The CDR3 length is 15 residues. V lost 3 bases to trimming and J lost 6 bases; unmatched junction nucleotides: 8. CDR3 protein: CSASWGTSGKGEQYF. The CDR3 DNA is TGCAGTGCTAGTTGGGGGACTAGCGGGAAAGGCGAGCAGTACTTC.

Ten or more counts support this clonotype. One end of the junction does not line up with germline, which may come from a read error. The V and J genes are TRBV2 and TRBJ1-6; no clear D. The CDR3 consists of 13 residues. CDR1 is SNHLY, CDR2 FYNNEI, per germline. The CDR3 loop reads CASSEVRRPPPHF. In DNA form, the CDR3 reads TGTGCCAGCAGTGAAGTGCGCCGGCCCCCCCCCCACTTT.

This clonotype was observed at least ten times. CDR3 in DNA: TGTGCCAGCGGCTTGACAGCTTCGATCTACGAGCAGTACTTC. Protein sequence: CASGLTASIYEQYF. J is TRBJ2-7 and V is TRBV28; the D gene is possibly TRBD1 (5 bases). The germline gives CDR1 MDHEN, CDR2 SYDVKM. The CDR3 spans 14 residues. V was cut by 8 bases and J by 3 bases, with 17 bases left in between.

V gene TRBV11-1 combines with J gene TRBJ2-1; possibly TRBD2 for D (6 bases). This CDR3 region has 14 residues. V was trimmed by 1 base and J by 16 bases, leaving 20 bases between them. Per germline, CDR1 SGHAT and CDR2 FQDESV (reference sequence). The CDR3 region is CASSLDLGGAVLFF. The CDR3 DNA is TGTGCCAGCAGCTTAGACCTAGGAGGGGCCGTACTTTTCTTC.

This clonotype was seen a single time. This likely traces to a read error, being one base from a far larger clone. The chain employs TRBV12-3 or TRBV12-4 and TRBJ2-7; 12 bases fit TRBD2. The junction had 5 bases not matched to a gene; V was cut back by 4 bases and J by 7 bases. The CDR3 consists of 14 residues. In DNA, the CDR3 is TGTGCCAGCAGTTCTAGCGGGAGGGCCAGTGAGCAGTACTTC. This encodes CASSSSGRASEQYF.

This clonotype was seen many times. The chain's CDR3 is CASSLTGTVKVDTQYF. CDR3 sequence (DNA): TGTGCCAGCAGTCTCACCGGGACAGTGAAGGTGGATACGCAGTATTTT. The chain employs TRBV12-3 or TRBV12-4 and TRBJ2-3; 7 nucleotides align to TRBD1. The CDR3 totals 16 residues. V trimming: 5 bases; J trimming: 6 bases; junction bases outside the gene matches: 14.

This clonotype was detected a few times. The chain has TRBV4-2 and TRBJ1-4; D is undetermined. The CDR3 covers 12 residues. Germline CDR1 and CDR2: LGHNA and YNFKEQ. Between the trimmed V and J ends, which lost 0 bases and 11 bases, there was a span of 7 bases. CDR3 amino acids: CASSQDLGKLFF. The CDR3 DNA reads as TGTGCCAGCAGCCAAGATCTGGGGAAACTGTTTTTT.

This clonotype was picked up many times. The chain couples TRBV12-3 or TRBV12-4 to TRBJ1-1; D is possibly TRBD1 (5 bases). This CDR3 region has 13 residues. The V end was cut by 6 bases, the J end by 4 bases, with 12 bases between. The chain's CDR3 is CASSAWGGTEAFF. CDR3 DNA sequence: TGTGCCAGCAGCGCTTGGGGGGGCACTGAAGCTTTCTTT.

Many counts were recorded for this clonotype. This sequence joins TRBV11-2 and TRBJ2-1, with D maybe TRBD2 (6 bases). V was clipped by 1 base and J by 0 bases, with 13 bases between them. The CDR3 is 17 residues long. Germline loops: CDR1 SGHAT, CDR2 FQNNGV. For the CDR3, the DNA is TGTGCCAGCAGCTTAGGCGGGACTTGGCGCTCCTACAATGAGCAGTTCTTC. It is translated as CASSLGGTWRSYNEQFF.

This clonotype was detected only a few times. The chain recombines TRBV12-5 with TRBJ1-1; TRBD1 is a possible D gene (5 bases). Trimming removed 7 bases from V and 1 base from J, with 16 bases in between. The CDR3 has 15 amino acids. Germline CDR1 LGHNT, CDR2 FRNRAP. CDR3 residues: CASAPVGGGNTEAFF. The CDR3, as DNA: TGTGCTAGTGCCCCCGTGGGGGGGGGGAACACTGAAGCTTTCTTT. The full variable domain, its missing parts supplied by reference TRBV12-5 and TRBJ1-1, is DARVTQTPRHKVTEMGQEVTMRCQPILGHNTVFWYRQTMMQGLELLAYFRNRAPLDDSGMPKDRFSAEMPDATLATLKIQPSEPRDSAVYFCASAPVGGGNTEAFFGQGTRLTVV.

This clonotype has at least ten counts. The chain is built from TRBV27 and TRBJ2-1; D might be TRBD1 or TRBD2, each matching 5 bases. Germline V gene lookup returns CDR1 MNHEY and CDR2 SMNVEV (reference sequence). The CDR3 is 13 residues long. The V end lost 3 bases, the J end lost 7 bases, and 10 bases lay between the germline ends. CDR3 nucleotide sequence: TGTGCCAGCAGTTTGAGGGGAAGTAATGAGCAGTTCTTC. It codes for CASSLRGSNEQFF.

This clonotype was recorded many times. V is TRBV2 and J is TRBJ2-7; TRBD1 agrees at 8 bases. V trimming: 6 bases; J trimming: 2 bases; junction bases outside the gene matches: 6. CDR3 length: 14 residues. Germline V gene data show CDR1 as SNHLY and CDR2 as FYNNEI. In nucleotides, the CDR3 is TGTGCCAGCAGCTTGGGACAGGCTACCTACGAGCAGTACTTC. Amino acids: CASSLGQATYEQYF.

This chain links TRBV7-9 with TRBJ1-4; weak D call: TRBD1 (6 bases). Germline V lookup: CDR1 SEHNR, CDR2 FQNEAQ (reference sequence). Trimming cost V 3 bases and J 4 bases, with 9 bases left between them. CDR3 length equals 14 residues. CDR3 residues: CASSFGTNNEKLFF. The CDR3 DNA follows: TGTGCCAGCAGCTTCGGGACAAATAATGAAAAACTGTTTTTT.

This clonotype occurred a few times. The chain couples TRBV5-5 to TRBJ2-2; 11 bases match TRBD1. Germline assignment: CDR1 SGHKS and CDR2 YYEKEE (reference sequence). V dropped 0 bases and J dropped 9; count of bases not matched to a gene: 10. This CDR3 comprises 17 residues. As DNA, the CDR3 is TGTGCCAGCAGCTTGGCACTTCGGACAGGGGGCTATCGGGAGCTGTTTTTT. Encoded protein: CASSLALRTGGYRELFF.

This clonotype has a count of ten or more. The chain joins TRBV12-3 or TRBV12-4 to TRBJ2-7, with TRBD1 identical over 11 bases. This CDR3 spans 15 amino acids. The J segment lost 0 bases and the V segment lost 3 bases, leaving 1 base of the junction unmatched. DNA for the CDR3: TGTGCCAGCAGTTTCGGGACAGGGGGCTCCTACGAGCAGTACTTC. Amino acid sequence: CASSFGTGGSYEQYF.

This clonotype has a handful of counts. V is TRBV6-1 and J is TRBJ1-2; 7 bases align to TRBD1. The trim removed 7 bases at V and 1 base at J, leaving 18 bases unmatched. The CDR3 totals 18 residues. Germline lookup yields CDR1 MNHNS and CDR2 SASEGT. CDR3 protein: CASTQTTRQGGFNYGYTF. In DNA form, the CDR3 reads TGTGCCAGCACTCAGACCACTCGACAGGGCGGATTTAACTATGGCTACACCTTC.